The source of this T cell receptor (beta chain) is a study of CD8+ T cells in alopecia areata (dated 2018 in TCRdb). About the full investigation: The treated patients, all with moderate-to-severe alopecia areata, were enrolled in an open-label pilot trial of oral tofacitinib given at 5 to 10 mg twice daily. High-throughput TCRbeta sequencing was used to examine T cell clonal expansion in alopecia areata in both the C3H/HeJ mouse model and human patients. Biopsies were taken from tofacitinib-treated patients at baseline and at 4 and 24 weeks of treatment, and a later scalp biopsy was taken in several of the tofacitinib-treated patients. TCRbeta CDR3 regions were amplified by immunoSEQ multiplex PCR with 35 Vbeta forward and 13 Jbeta reverse primers. Patients received tofacitinib for 6 to 18 months and were then followed off drug for 6 months to check for delayed response and recurrence. Scalp clonality was compared among normal scalp (n=4), patchy alopecia areata scalp (n=8), and alopecia totalis/universalis scalp (n=8). RNA was obtained with the PAXgene miRNA kit for fixed scalp, the miRNeasy kit for PBMCs, and the RNeasy kit for mouse skin. Human TCRbeta sequencing covered scalp tissue and sorted CD4+ and CD8+ peripheral blood T cells from patchy and totalis/universalis alopecia areata patients and healthy controls. In treated patients, disease severity was measured using the SALT score, which gives the percentage of scalp surface area affected. Overall results and qualifications from the work: Shared TCR sequences between patients were less evident than in mice, which may be partly attributable to HLA diversity in the patient population. Many expanded lesional clones were found to persist in scalp and blood during tofacitinib treatment, and relapse after treatment cessation may be partly explained by this persistence. With tofacitinib, both scalp clonality and the number of expanded CD8+ clones among the top 100 scalp clones went down significantly. Because the treated cohort was small and had only one nonresponder, larger studies are needed to examine links between baseline CD8+ expansion and response. Lesional scalp, especially in alopecia totalis/universalis, showed higher clonality and more expanded CD8+ clones than normal scalp, suggesting antigenic drive. Unlike mouse skin, where gammadelta T cells dominate, normal human skin contains resident alphabeta T cells that get sequenced too, which complicates analysis of the scalp TCR repertoire.

With respect to this clone: Its antigen specificity is not known. No base quality information exists; no much larger clone differs at one position.

In the germline V gene (reference sequence), CDR1 corresponds to PRHDT and CDR2 to FYEKMQ. The CDR3 numbers 16 residues from cysteine through phenylalanine. This entry keeps only the CDR3 DNA: 48 bases, framed from base 1. Cut back by 4 bases and 1 base, the V and J ends lie 14 bases apart. The meaning of the sample's time point label: 4 weeks on oral tofacitinib. The treatment or condition label of this sample denotes: oral pan-JAK inhibitor, 5-10 mg twice daily. From alopecia areata patients, peripheral blood was collected along with lesional scalp punch biopsies. PBMCs were isolated by density centrifugation and stained for CD3, CD4 and CD8, and CD4+ and CD8+ T cells were sorted on a FACSAria. Library method: the immunoSEQ multiplex PCR assay. For TCR sequencing, RNA was extracted from every sample and reverse transcribed into cDNA to serve as template. SuperScript III was used to make first-strand cDNA, primed with a 2:1 mix of oligo-dT and random hexamers. A synthetic immune receptor repertoire was used to measure amplification bias, and any remaining bias was corrected computationally. The study's own analysis went as follows. Raw reads were preprocessed for error removal, and CDR3 was defined according to IMGT conventions as running from the conserved cysteine to phenylalanine. Clonality was calculated as 1 minus Shannon entropy normalized by log2 of the number of productive unique TCRs. CD4 or CD8 identity of scalp clones was inferred by cross-referencing scalp TCRbeta sequences with sorted blood CD4 and CD8 repertoires. In TCRdb, the immuneACCESS table is reduced to in-frame sequences with V and J assigned. These tables do not hold every clone; where another copy was compared, an unresolved V gene accounts for under half, and the others remain unexplained. That table gives V, J and clone size, and the DNA gave D and trimming. This sample lists approximately 150,000 clones; more than 85% were detected once. The leading ten clones occupy around 13% of the sample.

The TCR originated in a human donor with alopecia areata. Material: CD8+ T cells sorted from blood, obtained at week 4, from a patient treated with tofacitinib. The chain is made from TRBV13 and TRBJ2-1; the D gene cannot be resolved reliably. CDR3 sequence: CASSSYVTGSYNEQFF. The nucleotide sequence is given as TGTGCCAGCAGCTCGTACGTTACGGGTTCCTACAATGAGCAGTTCTTC.